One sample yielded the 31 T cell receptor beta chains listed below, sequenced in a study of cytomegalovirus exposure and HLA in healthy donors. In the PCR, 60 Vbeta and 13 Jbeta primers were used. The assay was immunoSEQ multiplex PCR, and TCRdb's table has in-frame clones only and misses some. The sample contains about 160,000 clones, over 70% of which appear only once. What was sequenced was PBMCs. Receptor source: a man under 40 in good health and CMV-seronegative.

The DNA of the CDR3 is TGTGCCAGCACCAGAGGGGGTGTGCTGGGGGAGCAGTACTTC. It is translated as CASTRGGVLGEQYF. V is TRBV6-5 and J is TRBJ2-7; a possible D gene is TRBD1 (6 bases). The germline V and J ends were trimmed by 7 bases and 7 bases, with 20 bases remaining between them. Germline CDR1 MNHEY, CDR2 SVGAGI. This CDR3 contains 14 residues.

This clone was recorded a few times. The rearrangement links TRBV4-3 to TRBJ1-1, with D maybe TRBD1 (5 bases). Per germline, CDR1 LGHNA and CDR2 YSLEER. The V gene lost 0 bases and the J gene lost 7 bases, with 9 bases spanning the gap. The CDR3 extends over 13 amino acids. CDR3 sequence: CASSQERQLEAFF. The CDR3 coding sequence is TGCGCCAGCAGCCAAGAGCGACAGCTTGAAGCTTTCTTT.

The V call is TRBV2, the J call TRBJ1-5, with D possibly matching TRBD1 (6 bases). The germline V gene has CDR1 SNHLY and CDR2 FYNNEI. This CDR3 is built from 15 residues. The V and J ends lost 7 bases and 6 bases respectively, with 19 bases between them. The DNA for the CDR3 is TGTGCCAGCACCAAGCGTGCAGGGGCCAGTCAGCCCCAGCATTTT. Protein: CASTKRAGASQPQHF.

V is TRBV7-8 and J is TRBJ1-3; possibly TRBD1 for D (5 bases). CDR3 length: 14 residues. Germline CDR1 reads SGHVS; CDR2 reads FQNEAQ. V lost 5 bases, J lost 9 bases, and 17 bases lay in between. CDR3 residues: CASSVTGPGGTIYF. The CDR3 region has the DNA TGTGCCAGCAGCGTAACAGGACCGGGGGGCACCATATATTTT.

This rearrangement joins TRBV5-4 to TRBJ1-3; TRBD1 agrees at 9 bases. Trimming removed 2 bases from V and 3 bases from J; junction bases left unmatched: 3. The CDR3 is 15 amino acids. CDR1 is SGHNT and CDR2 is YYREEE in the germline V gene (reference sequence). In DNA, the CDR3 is TGTGCCAGCAGCTTACAGGGGGCGTTTGGAAACACCATATATTTT. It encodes CASSLQGAFGNTIYF.

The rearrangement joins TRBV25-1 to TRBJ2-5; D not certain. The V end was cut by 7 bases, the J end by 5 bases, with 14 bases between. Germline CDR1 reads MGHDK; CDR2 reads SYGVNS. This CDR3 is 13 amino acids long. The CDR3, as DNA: TGTGCCAGCAATAGAGAGGTCTGGGAGACCCAGTACTTC. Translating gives CASNREVWETQYF.

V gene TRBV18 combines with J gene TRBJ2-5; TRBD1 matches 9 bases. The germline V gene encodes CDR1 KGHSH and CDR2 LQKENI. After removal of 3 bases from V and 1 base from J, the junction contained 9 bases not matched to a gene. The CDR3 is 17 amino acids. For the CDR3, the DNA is TGTGCCAGCTCACCCTCAGTCCCGGGACAGGGCCAAGAGACCCAGTACTTC. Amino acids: CASSPSVPGQGQETQYF.

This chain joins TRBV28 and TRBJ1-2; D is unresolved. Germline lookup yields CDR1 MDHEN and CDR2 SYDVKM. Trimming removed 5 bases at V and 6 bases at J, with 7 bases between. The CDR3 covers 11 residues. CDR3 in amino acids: CASSPFDGYTF. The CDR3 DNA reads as TGTGCCAGCAGTCCCTTCGATGGCTACACCTTC.

CDR3 protein: CASSYETSGTYEQYF. CDR3 DNA sequence: TGTGCCAGCAGTTACGAGACTAGCGGAACCTACGAGCAGTACTTC. V gene TRBV6-6 combines with J gene TRBJ2-7, with TRBD2 matching 9 bases. The CDR3 is 15 residues long. V was clipped by 2 bases and J by 2 bases; unmatched bases: 4. In germline, CDR1 is MNHNY, CDR2 SVGAGI (reference sequence).

CDR3 DNA: TGTGCCAGCAGCACGACTAGTCGGGGTACCCAGTACTTC. Protein product: CASSTTSRGTQYF. The rearrangement links TRBV6-1 to TRBJ2-5, with a possible D match to TRBD2 (6 bases). CDR3 length: 13 amino acids. Trimming stripped 6 bases from V and 8 bases from J, with 16 bases between. The germline V gene has CDR1 MNHNS and CDR2 SASEGT.

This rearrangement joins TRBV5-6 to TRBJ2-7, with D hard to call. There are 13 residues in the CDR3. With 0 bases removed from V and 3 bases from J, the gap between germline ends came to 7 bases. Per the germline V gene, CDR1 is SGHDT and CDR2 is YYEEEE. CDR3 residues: CASSLGTNYEQYF. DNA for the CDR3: TGTGCCAGCAGCTTGGGAACTAACTACGAGCAGTACTTC.

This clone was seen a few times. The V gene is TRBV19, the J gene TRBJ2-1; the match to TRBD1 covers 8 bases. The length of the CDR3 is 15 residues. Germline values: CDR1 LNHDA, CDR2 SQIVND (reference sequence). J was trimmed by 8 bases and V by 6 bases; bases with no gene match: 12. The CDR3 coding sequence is TGTGCCAGTAGAACATACAGGGGGAGCGGCGATGAGCAGTTCTTC. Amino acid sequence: CASRTYRGSGDEQFF.

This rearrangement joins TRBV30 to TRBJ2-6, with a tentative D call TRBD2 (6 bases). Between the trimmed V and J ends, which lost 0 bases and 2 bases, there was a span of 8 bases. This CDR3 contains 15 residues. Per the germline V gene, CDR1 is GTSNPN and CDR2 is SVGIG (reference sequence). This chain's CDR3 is CAWSVGGAGANVLTF. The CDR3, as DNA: TGTGCCTGGAGTGTAGGCGGGGCTGGGGCCAACGTCCTGACTTTC.

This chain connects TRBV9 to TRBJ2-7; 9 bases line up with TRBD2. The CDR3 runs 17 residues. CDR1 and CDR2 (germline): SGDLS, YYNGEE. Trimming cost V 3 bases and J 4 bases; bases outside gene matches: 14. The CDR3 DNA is TGTGCCAGCAGCGCGACTAGCGGCATGGCTCCTCGGTACGAGCAGTACTTC. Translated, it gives CASSATSGMAPRYEQYF.

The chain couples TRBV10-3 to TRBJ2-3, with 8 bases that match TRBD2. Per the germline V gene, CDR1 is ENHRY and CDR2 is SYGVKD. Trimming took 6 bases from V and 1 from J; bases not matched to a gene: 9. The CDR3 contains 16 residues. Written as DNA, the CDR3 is TGTGCCATCAGCGGGATGCTTAGCGGGGGCACAGATACGCAGTATTTT. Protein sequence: CAISGMLSGGTDTQYF.

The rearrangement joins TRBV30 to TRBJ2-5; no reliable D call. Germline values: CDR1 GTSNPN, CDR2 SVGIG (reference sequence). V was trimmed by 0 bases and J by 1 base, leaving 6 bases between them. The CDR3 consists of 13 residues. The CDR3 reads CAWSVEFQETQYF. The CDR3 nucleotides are TGTGCCTGGAGTGTGGAGTTCCAAGAGACCCAGTACTTC.

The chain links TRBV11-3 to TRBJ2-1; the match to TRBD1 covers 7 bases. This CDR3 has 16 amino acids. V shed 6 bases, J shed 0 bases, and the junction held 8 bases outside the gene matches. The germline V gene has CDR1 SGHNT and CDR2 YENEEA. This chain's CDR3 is CASSLTGTLSYNEQFF. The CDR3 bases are TGTGCCAGCAGTTTGACAGGGACGCTCTCCTACAATGAGCAGTTCTTC.

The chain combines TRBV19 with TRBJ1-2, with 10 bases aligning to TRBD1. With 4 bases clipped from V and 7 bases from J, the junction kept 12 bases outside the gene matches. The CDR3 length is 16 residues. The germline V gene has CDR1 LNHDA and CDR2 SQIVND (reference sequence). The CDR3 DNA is TGTGCCAGTAGTACTCCCGGGACAGGGGATCCCCTTGGCTACACCTTC. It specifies CASSTPGTGDPLGYTF.

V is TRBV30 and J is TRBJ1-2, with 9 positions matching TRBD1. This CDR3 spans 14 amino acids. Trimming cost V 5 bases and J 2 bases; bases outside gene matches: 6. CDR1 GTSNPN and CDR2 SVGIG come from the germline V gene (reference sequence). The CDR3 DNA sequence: TGTGCCTGGCGTGAACAGGGGGCGAACTATGGCTACACCTTC. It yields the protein CAWREQGANYGYTF.

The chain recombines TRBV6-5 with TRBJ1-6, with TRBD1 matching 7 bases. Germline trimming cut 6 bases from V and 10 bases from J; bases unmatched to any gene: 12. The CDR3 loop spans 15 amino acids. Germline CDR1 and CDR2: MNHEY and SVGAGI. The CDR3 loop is CASSPLRDRTSPLHF. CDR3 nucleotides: TGTGCCAGCAGCCCCCTGAGGGACAGAACGTCACCCCTCCACTTT.

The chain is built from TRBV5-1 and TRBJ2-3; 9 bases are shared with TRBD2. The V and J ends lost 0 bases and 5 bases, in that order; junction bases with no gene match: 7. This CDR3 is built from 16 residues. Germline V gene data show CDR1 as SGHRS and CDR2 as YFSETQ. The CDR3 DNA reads TGCGCCAGCAGCTTGGCCGGGGGACTAGCTGTAGATACGCAGTATTTT. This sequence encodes CASSLAGGLAVDTQYF.

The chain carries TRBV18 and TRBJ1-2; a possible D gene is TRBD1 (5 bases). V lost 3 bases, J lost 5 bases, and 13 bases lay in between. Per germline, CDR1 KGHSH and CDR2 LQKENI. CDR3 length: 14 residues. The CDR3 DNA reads TGTGCCAGCTCACCTAACCCCGGGACTTATGGCTACACCTTC. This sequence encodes CASSPNPGTYGYTF.

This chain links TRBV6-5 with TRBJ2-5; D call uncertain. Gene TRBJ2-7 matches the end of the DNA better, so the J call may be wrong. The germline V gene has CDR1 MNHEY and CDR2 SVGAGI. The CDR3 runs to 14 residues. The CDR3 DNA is TGTGCCAGCAGTTATGACGCACGCTACTACGAGCAGTACTTC. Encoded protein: CASSYDARYYEQYF.

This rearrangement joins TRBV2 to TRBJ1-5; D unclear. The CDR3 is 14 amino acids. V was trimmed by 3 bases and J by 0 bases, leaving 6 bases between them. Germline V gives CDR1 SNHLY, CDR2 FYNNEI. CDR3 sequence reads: CASSEDYSNQPQHF. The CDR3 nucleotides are TGTGCCAGCAGTGAGGACTATAGCAATCAGCCCCAGCATTTT. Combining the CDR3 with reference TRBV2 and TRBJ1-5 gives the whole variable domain EPEVTQTPSHQVTQMGQEVILRCVPISNHLYFYWYRQILGQKVEFLVSFYNNEISEKSEIFDDQFSVERPDGSNFTLKIRSTKLEDSAMYFCASSEDYSNQPQHFGDGTRLSIL.

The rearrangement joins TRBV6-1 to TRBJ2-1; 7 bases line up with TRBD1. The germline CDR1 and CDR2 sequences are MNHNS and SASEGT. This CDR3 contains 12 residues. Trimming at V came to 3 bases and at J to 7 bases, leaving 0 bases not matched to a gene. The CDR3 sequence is CASSDRGNEQFF. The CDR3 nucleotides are TGTGCCAGCAGTGACAGGGGGAATGAGCAGTTCTTC.

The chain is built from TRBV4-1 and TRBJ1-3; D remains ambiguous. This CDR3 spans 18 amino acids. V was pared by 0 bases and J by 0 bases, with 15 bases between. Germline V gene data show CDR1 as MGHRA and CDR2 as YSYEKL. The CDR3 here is CASSQDEAAESSGNTIYF. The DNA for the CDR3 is TGCGCCAGCAGCCAAGATGAGGCAGCAGAGTCCTCTGGAAACACCATATATTTT.

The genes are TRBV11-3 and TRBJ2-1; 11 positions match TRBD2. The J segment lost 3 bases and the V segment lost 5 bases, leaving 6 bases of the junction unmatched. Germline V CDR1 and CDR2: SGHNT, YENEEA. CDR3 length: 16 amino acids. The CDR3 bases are TGTGCCAGCAGCCAACTAGCGGGGGAAATCTACAATGAGCAGTTCTTC. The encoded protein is CASSQLAGEIYNEQFF.

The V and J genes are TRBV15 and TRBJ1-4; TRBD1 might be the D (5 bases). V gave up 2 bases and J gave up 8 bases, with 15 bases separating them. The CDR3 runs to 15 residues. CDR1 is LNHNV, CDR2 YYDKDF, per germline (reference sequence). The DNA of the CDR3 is TGTGCCACCAGCAGAACCAGGGAGGGAGAGGAAAAACTGTTTTTT. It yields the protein CATSRTREGEEKLFF.

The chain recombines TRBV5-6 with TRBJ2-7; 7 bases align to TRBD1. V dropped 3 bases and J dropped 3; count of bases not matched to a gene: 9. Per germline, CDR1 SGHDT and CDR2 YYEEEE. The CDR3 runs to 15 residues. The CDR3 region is CASSSPDRENYEQYF. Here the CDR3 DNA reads TGTGCCAGCAGCTCACCAGACAGGGAGAACTACGAGCAGTACTTC. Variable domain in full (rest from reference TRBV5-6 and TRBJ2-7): DAGVTQSPTHLIKTRGQQVTLRCSPKSGHDTVSWYQQALGQGPQFIFQYYEEEERQRGNFPDRFSGHQFPNYSSELNVNALLLGDSALYLCASSSPDRENYEQYFGPGTRLTVT.

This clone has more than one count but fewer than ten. Here the CDR3 DNA reads TGTGCCAGCAGCAGGGGCGAGCAGTACTTC. Encoded protein: CASSRGEQYF. The genes are TRBV11-2 and TRBJ2-7; D is perhaps TRBD1 (5 bases). V lost 5 bases and J 6 bases, leaving 5 bases between the germline ends. CDR1 and CDR2 from the germline V gene are SGHAT and FQNNGV. The CDR3 totals 10 residues.

CDR3 protein: CASSLTHFYEQYF. DNA of the CDR3: TGTGCCAGCAGCTTGACACATTTCTACGAGCAGTACTTC. This sequence joins TRBV11-2 and TRBJ2-7; the D is unclear. Trimming pared 3 bases from V and 3 bases from J, leaving 9 bases between. The CDR3 consists of 13 residues. In germline, CDR1 is SGHAT, CDR2 FQNNGV.